The clone carrying this T cell receptor beta chain is a singleton in its sample. The data were obtained in a study of shared clonotypes between healthy human individuals. Cells designated naive CD8 were CD45RO-negative and were positively selected for CCR7, with terminally differentiated effector memory CD45RA+ cells excluded. All the donors were Caucasian adults who lived in Nashville, Tennessee. Libraries were prepared by immunoSEQ multiplex PCR; TCRdb keeps only in-frame clonotypes and omits some of them. This table holds roughly 1,800,000 clones, about 95% found once. V lost 4 bases, J lost 2 bases, and 13 bases lay in between. This CDR3 is 15 amino acids long. Germline lookup yields CDR1 SGHRS and CDR2 YFSETQ.

This receptor was identified in a man between 18 and 29 years old in good health. Sequencing was done on a sample of naive CD8+ T cells sorted from blood. V usage is TRBV5-1 and J usage is TRBJ2-1; TRBD2 might be the D (6 bases). The CDR3 bases are TGCGCCAGCAGCCCCCGGGACTCTACCTACAATGAGCAGTTCTTC. Its protein product is CASSPRDSTYNEQFF.